A selection of T cell receptor beta chains follows, all from one sample in a study of HIV-infected patients and healthy controls. TCRdb re-analysed the 5' RACE reads in MiXCR, keeping a single row per CDR3 protein. The table includes about 12,000 distinct CDR3 sequences, around 5% detected once. Sequenced input: blood. Receptor source: an adult in good health. CDR3s include the opening cysteine and the closing phenylalanine or tryptophan. The order of the fields is CDR3 protein, J gene, CDR3 length, V gene.

CDR3: CASSQDLNSYNEQFF
J: TRBJ2-1
length: 15
V: TRBV14

CDR3: CASSLVMAVLSDTQYF
J: TRBJ2-3
length: 16
V: TRBV5-1

CDR3: CASSLSGGDTDTQYF
J: TRBJ2-3
length: 15
V: TRBV12-3/TRBV12-4

CDR3: CASSLSPPGQYTDTQYF
J: TRBJ2-3
length: 17
V: TRBV5-1

CDR3: CASSAGTHFNTEAFF
J: TRBJ1-1
length: 15
V: TRBV7-9

CDR3: CSVERSQNTEAFF
J: TRBJ1-1
length: 13
V: TRBV29-1

CDR3: CATGHGRGEKLFF
J: TRBJ1-4
length: 13
V: TRBV19

CDR3: CASSLGTQQETQYF
J: TRBJ2-5
length: 14
V: TRBV13

CDR3: CASTLTGITEAFF
J: TRBJ1-1
length: 13
V: TRBV7-9

CDR3: CAISESGYEQYF
J: TRBJ2-7
length: 12
V: TRBV10-3

CDR3: CASTPGGTSSYNEQFF
J: TRBJ2-1
length: 16
V: TRBV27

CDR3: CSARGNTGPNTEAFF
J: TRBJ1-1
length: 15
V: TRBV20-1

CDR3: CASSSTGGSYNEQFF
J: TRBJ2-1
length: 15
V: TRBV5-1

CDR3: CASSLGGSATGELFF
J: TRBJ2-2
length: 15
V: TRBV7-6

CDR3: CASSATQGNTEAFF
J: TRBJ1-1
length: 14
V: TRBV5-1

CDR3: CASSQEQGSYNADTQYF
J: TRBJ2-3
length: 17
V: TRBV4-2

CDR3: CSARDLAGLLF
J: TRBJ2-7
length: 11
V: TRBV20-1

CDR3: CASSEMRGNTEAFF
J: TRBJ1-1
length: 14
V: TRBV25-1

CDR3: CASSLDAGIEQFF
J: TRBJ2-1
length: 13
V: TRBV11-2

CDR3: CASSLSSEQYF
J: TRBJ2-7
length: 11
V: TRBV5-5

CDR3: CASSIYGGHEQYF
J: TRBJ2-7
length: 13
V: TRBV19

CDR3: CASSRTTGPMNTEAFF
J: TRBJ1-1
length: 16
V: TRBV4-2

CDR3: CASSDPPSGGDEQYF
J: TRBJ2-7
length: 15
V: TRBV25-1

CDR3: CASTSSGQETQYF
J: TRBJ2-5
length: 13
V: TRBV5-4

CDR3: CASSRSEGQPQHF
J: TRBJ1-5
length: 13
V: TRBV5-1

CDR3: CASSGRVSTDTQYF
J: TRBJ2-3
length: 14
V: TRBV18

CDR3: CASSPDSRAYEQYF
J: TRBJ2-7
length: 14
V: TRBV7-6

CDR3: CASSISNRAGRGNQPQHF
J: TRBJ1-5
length: 18
V: TRBV19

CDR3: CASSELAGSYNEQFF
J: TRBJ2-1
length: 15
V: TRBV6-1

CDR3: CSVGGDSNTGELFF
J: TRBJ2-2
length: 14
V: TRBV29-1

CDR3: CASSEAGRGRTEAFF
J: TRBJ1-1
length: 15
V: TRBV2

CDR3: CASSQIQGFRYNEQFF
J: TRBJ2-1
length: 16
V: TRBV7-9

CDR3: CASSMDRNTEAFF
J: TRBJ1-1
length: 13
V: TRBV7-9

CDR3: CASSVLPGNTGELFF
J: TRBJ2-2
length: 15
V: TRBV2

CDR3: CASSRDASDSFF
J: TRBJ1-1
length: 12
V: TRBV7-9

CDR3: CASSPRRNRTIRETQYF
J: TRBJ2-5
length: 17
V: TRBV3-1

CDR3: CSASRQGLVQPQHF
J: TRBJ1-5
length: 14
V: TRBV20-1

CDR3: CASSPRGLGYEQYF
J: TRBJ2-7
length: 14
V: TRBV6-5

CDR3: CASSLEITGELFF
J: TRBJ2-2
length: 13
V: TRBV5-1

CDR3: CSAPDRSRTEAFF
J: TRBJ1-1
length: 13
V: TRBV20-1

CDR3: CASRLSYEQYF
J: TRBJ2-7
length: 11
V: TRBV12-3/TRBV12-4

CDR3: CSARDGWSSYNSPLHF
J: TRBJ1-6
length: 16
V: TRBV20-1

CDR3: CASSLAGTGRASGAPLHF
J: TRBJ1-6
length: 18
V: TRBV5-6

CDR3: CASSLRGIQETQYF
J: TRBJ2-5
length: 14
V: TRBV5-1

CDR3: CASRGTGYLRYEQYF
J: TRBJ2-7
length: 15
V: TRBV6-1

CDR3: CSAWTGVRNEQFF
J: TRBJ2-1
length: 13
V: TRBV20-1

CDR3: CASSFLGQGREKLFF
J: TRBJ1-4
length: 15
V: TRBV5-6